This T cell receptor (beta chain) was documented in a study of breast tumors, draining lymph nodes, adjacent tissues. CDR1 and CDR2 (germline): SNHLY, FYNNEI. CDR3 length: 14 amino acids. V was pared by 5 bases and J by 1 base, with 11 bases between. TCRdb re-called the multiplex PCR reads with MiXCR, one entry per CDR3 protein. The table shows approximately 250,000 distinct CDR3 sequences, with around 34% occurring only once. Many counts were recorded for this clonotype. Axillary draining lymph nodes of breast cancer patients supplied the node samples. The source of this sequence is a female donor with breast cancer. Some clones in this sample may be carry-over from other donors' samples. This chain connects TRBV2 to TRBJ2-5; D call uncertain. The material sequenced was axillary lymph node tissue. CDR3 sequence (DNA): TGTGCCAGCAGTCACGGACCGGCCCAAGAGACCCAGTACTTC. Protein sequence: CASSHGPAQETQYF.